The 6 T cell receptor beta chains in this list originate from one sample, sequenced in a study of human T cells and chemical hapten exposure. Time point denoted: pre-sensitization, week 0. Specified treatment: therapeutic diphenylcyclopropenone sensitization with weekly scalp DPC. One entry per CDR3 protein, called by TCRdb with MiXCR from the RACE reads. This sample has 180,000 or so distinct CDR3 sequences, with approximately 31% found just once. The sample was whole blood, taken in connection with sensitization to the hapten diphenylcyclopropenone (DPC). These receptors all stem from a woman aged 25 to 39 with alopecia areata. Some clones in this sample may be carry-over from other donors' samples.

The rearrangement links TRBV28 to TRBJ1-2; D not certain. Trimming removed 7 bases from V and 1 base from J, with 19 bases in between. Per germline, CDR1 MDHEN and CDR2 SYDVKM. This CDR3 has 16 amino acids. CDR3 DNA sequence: TGTGCCAGCACCTACCCGGGTCTGTCTCTTAACTATGGCTACACCTTC. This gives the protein CASTYPGLSLNYGYTF.

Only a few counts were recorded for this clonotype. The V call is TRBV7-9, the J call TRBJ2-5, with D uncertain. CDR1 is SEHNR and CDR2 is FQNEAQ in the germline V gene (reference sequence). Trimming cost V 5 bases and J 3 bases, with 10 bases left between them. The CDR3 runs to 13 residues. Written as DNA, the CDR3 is TGTGCCAGCAGCCCCACGTGGGAAGAGACCCAGTACTTC. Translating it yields CASSPTWEETQYF.

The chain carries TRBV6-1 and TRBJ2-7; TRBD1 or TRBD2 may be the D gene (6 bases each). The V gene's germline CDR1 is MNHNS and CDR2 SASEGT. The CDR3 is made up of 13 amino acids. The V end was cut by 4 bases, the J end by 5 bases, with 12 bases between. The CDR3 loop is CASSAGGNHEQYF. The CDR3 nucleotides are TGTGCCAGCAGTGCCGGGGGCAACCACGAGCAGTACTTC.

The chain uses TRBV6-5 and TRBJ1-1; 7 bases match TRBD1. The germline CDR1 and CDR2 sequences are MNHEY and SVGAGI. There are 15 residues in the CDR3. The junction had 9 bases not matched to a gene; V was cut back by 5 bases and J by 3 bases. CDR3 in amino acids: CASSPRQGWDTEAFF. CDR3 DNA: TGTGCCAGCAGTCCTAGACAGGGCTGGGACACTGAAGCTTTCTTT.

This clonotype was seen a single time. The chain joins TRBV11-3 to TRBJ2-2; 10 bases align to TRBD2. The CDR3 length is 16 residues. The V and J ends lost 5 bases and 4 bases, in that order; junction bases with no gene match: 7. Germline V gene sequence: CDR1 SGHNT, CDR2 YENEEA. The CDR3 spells CASSPQTSGVTGELFF. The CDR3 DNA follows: TGTGCCAGCAGCCCCCAAACTAGCGGGGTCACCGGGGAGCTGTTTTTT. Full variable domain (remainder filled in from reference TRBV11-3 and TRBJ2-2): EAGVVQSPRYKIIEKKQPVAFWCNPISGHNTLYWYLQNLGQGPELLIRYENEEAVDDSQLPKDRFSAERLKGVDSTLKIQPAELGDSAVYLCASSPQTSGVTGELFFGEGSRLTVL.

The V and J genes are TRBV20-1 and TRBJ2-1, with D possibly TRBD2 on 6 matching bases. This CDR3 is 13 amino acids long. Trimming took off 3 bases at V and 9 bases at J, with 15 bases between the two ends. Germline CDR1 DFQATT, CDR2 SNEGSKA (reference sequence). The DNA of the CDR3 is TGCAGTGCTAGCCGTGGACTATCTTCTGAGCAGTTCTTC. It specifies CSASRGLSSEQFF.